This T cell receptor beta chain is from a study of T cell responses to AZD1222 COVID-19 vaccine (dated by TCRdb to about 2021). In the study overall: AZD1222 recipients given second doses at about 4 weeks or at about 12 weeks were pooled, since spike-specific TCR depth and breadth were not found to differ between the two schedules. A total of over 230 trial participants underwent TCR sequencing, of whom 200 to 220 received two doses of AZD1222 and approximately 25 received two doses of the MenACWY control vaccine. Enrollment into the trials was organized by age into subgroups of 18-55, 56-69 and 70-plus years, and those subgroups contained about 160, 30 and 59 TCR-sequenced participants, respectively. Results the study describes overall, beyond this receptor: CD4 TCRs associated with the vaccine covered the entire spike protein, and the dominant responses were in regions 160-218 and 743-854. Participants were mostly white British and included more females than males, and it was suggested by the authors that clonal diversity may have been underestimated. Because no day 14 peak-response samples were available, repertoires were characterized only after the peak T cell response. Nearly half of unique spike-specific TCRs reportedly recognized epitopes outside regions mutated in the B.1.351 and B.1.1.7 variants. After two AZD1222 doses, both the breadth and the depth of spike-specific TCRs were significantly higher than at day 0 and than in MenACWY recipients. In the small 56-69-year group, the increase in depth fell short of significance, most likely because of low power. Only a handful of AZD1222 recipients were SARS-CoV-2 seropositive at baseline, limiting conclusions about previously exposed vaccinees.

At the junction V is shortened by 2 bases and J by 4 bases; bases outside the gene matches: 5. CDR1 and CDR2 are drawn from the germline V gene (reference sequence): MNHNY, SVGAGI. The CDR3 contains 15 residues, cysteine and phenylalanine counted. The CDR3 DNA has 45 bases and is translated from base 1. The CDR3 regions of human TCRbeta chains were analyzed by immunosequencing. Per the original workflow: Repertoire TCRs were matched against a reference library of SARS-CoV-2-specific TCRs generated with the MIRA antigen-specificity platform. Breadth was defined as the fraction of unique TCRs that were SARS-CoV-2-associated. Depth was defined as the fraction of total T cells that were SARS-CoV-2-associated. Using the MIRA data, each spike-specific TCR was mapped to the spike region that the TCR reacts to and placed in a CD4 or CD8 class. Log10-transformed breadth and depth values were compared by one-way ANOVA with Sidak's multiple comparisons tests. This is the immuneACCESS table as TCRdb keeps it, with only in-frame sequences that have V and J called. A part of the clones is gone; compared with another copy, unresolved V genes explain less than half, and the rest is unexplained. V, J and clone size are those of that table, while D and trimming were read from the DNA. A total of about 170,000 clones appear in this sample, 80% to 95% of them only once. The top ten clonotypes cover over 1.5% of the sample.

This clone was seen only a few times. Its recognized antigen is unknown. Base qualities are not provided; no much larger clone lies one nucleotide away. Interpreted using the paper, the time point label stands for: baseline before first vaccination. Vaccinee samples came from UK trials COV001 and COV002, including a single-blind randomized controlled phase 2/3 trial of AZD1222 (ChAdOx1 nCoV-19) in healthy adults. Trial participant PBMC samples were collected at day 0 and day 28 after the second dose for TCRbeta chain sequencing. The receptor chain draws on TRBV6-6 and TRBJ1-2; 9 of the junction bases match TRBD1. The sequencing used peripheral blood, collected on day 0 of AZD1222 vaccination. The clonotype was recovered from an adult in good health. The CDR3 is CASSYPDRGFYGYTF. The nucleotide sequence reads as follows: TGTGCCAGCAGTTACCCTGACAGGGGGTTCTATGGCTACACCTTC.